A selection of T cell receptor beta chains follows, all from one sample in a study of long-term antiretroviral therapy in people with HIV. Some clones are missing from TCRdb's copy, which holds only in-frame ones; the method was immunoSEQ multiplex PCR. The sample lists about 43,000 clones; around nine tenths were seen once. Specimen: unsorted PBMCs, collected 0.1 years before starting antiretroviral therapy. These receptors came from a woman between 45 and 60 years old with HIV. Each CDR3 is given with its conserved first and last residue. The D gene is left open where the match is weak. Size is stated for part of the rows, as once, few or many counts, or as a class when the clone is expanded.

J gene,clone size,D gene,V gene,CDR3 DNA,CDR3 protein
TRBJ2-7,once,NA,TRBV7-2,TGTGCCAGCACCCCAACCGGGACGGCGTCCTACGAGCAGTACTTC,CASTPTGTASYEQYF
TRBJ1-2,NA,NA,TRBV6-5,TGTGCCAGCAGTCGCAGGGTTGGGGACTATGGCTACACCTTC,CASSRRVGDYGYTF
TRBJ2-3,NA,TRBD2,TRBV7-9,TGTGCCAGCAGCTTGCTGACTAGCGGGGGGACCACAGATACGCAGTATTTT,CASSLLTSGGTTDTQYF
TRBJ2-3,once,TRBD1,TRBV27,TGTGCCAGCAGTTTATCGTCGGCGACAGGGATGGATACGCAGTATTTT,CASSLSSATGMDTQYF
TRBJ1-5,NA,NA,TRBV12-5,TGTGCTAGTGCCCATATCTCGGGCAGCGAATACAATCAGCCCCAGCATTTT,CASAHISGSEYNQPQHF
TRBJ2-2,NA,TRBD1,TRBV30,TGTGCCTTGGGAGACAGGGGCTACACCGGGGAGCTGTTTTTT,CALGDRGYTGELFF
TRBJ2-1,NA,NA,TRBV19,TGTGCCAGTAGTATCGGCAGGGCCGATGAGCAGTTCTTC,CASSIGRADEQFF
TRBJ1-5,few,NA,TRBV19,TGTGCCAGTAGTACCCAGGGATTTAGCAATCAGCCCCAGCATTTT,CASSTQGFSNQPQHF
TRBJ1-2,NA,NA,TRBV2,TGTGCCAGCAGTGAAATCCAGGGAAAATATGGCTACACCTTC,CASSEIQGKYGYTF
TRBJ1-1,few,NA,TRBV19,TGTGCCAGCCTCGGGGTTTTTTGGGGTGGAGGCACTGAAGCTTTCTTT,CASLGVFWGGGTEAFF
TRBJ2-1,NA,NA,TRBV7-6,TGTGCCAGCAGCTTTGGACAGCCGTACAATGAGCAGTTCTTC,CASSFGQPYNEQFF
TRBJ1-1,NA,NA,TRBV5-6,TGTGCCAGCAGCTTGTTCCTCTCCGCCATGAACACTGAAGCTTTCTTT,CASSLFLSAMNTEAFF
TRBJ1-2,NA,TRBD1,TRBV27,TGTGCCAGCAGTTCGCAGGGGGCGGAGGACTATGGCTACACCTTC,CASSSQGAEDYGYTF
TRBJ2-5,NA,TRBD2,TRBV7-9,TGTGCCAGCAGCCGACCGGGTAGCGGGGGGGCCGGGACCCAGTACTTC,CASSRPGSGGAGTQYF
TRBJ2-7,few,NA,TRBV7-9,TGTGCCAGCAGCTTAACCGTCGGGGAGCAGTACTTC,CASSLTVGEQYF
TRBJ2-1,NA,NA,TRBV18,TGTGCCAGCTCAGTCACCAGGGGCGATGAGCAGTTCTTC,CASSVTRGDEQFF
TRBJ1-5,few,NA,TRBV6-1,TGTGCCAGCAGTGAATGGGCAGTTTATAGCAATCAGCCCCAGCATTTT,CASSEWAVYSNQPQHF
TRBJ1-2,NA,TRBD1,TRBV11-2,TGTGCCAGCAGCTCCCCCGGGACAGCGTTATATGGCTACACCTTC,CASSSPGTALYGYTF
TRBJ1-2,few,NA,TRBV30,TGTGCCTGGAGTGTGTCAGCCTCTGGCTACACCTTC,CAWSVSASGYTF
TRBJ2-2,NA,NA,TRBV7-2,TGTGCCAGCAGCTTAGCCGGAAAGAACACCGGGGAGCTGTTTTTT,CASSLAGKNTGELFF
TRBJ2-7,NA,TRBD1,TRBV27,TGTGCCAGCAGTTTATTGGGACAGCCGTACGAGCAGTACTTC,CASSLLGQPYEQYF
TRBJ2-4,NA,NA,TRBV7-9,TGTGCCAGCAGCCTCGAACTAGCCAAAAACATTCAGTACTTC,CASSLELAKNIQYF
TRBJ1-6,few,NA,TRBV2,TGTGCCGGTAGAGGAGGCTATAATTCACCCCTCCACTTT,CAGRGGYNSPLHF
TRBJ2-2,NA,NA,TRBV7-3,TGTGCCAGCAGCCTGACAGTAAGCACCGGGGAGCTGTTTTTT,CASSLTVSTGELFF
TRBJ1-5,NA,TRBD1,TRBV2,TGTGCCAGCAGCCTCCTGAGACAGGGTGGGAATCAGCCCCAGCATTTT,CASSLLRQGGNQPQHF
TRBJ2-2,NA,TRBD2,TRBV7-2,TGTGCCAGCAGCTTAGGACTAGCGGGGGTTGCGAACACCGGGGAGCTGTTTTTT,CASSLGLAGVANTGELFF
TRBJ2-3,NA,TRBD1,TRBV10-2,TGCGCCAGCAGTGAGGGGACCGGGACAGGGCACACAGATACGCAGTATTTT,CASSEGTGTGHTDTQYF
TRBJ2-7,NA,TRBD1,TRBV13,TGTGCCAGCAGCGTCTTCTTGGGCCGGACAGGGGGTTACGAGCAGTACTTC,CASSVFLGRTGGYEQYF
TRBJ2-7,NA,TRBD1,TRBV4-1,TGCGCCAGCAGCCACGGGGGACAGGGGGACGAGCAGTACTTC,CASSHGGQGDEQYF
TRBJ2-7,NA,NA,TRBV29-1,TGCAGCGTTGTTTTGGGACCCACCAGCTCCTACGAGCAGTACTTC,CSVVLGPTSSYEQYF
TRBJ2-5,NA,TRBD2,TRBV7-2,TGTGCCAGCAGCTTCCCGACTAGCGGGGGGCGAGAGACCCAGTACTTC,CASSFPTSGGRETQYF
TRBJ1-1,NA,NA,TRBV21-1,TGTGCCAGCAGCAAACGGGGACAGGGGGCCGGTGAAGCTTTCTTT,CASSKRGQGAGEAFF
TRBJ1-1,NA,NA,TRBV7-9,TGTGCCAGCAGCTTAGACGGGGGGACTGAAGCTTTCTTT,CASSLDGGTEAFF
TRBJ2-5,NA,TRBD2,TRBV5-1,TGCGCCAGCAGCTTGCTCCGGGAGGCAGAGACCCAGTACTTC,CASSLLREAETQYF
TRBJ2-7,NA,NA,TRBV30,TGTGCCTGGAGTGTAATCGGGGCGACCTACGAGCAGTACTTC,CAWSVIGATYEQYF
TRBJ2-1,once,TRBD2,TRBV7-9,TGTGCCAGCAGCTTATGGCTAGCGGGGGGCCCCTACAATGAGCAGTTCTTC,CASSLWLAGGPYNEQFF
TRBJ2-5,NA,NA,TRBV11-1,TGTGCCAGCAGCTTACTAGGGATGCGTCAAGAGACCCAGTACTTC,CASSLLGMRQETQYF
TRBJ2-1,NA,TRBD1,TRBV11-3,TGTGCCAGCAGCGTCCGAGGGGGCGCTAACAATGAGCAGTTCTTC,CASSVRGGANNEQFF
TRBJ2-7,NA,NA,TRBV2,TGTGCCAGCAGCGAGGACGGCTCCTACGAGCAGTACTTC,CASSEDGSYEQYF
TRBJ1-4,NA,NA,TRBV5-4,TGTGCCAGCAGCTTGGGACCGGGACCGAGTAATGAAAAACTGTTTTTT,CASSLGPGPSNEKLFF
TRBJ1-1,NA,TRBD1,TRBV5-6,TGTGCCAGCAGCTGGGAAGGACAGGGGAAAGCTTTCTTT,CASSWEGQGKAFF
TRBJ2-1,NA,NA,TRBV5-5,TGTGCCAGCAGCCTAGGGGGGGGGTCTGACAATGAGCAGTTCTTC,CASSLGGGSDNEQFF
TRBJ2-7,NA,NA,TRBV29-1,TGCAGCGGTGGTGACCCCTACTCCAATGAGCAGTACTTC,CSGGDPYSNEQYF
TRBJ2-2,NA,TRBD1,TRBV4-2,TGTGCCAGCAGCCAGGGGACAGGGGGCGGGAAGACCGGGGAGCTGTTTTTT,CASSQGTGGGKTGELFF